The 8 T cell receptor beta chains given below trace back to one sample, sequenced in a study of cytomegalovirus exposure and HLA in healthy donors. With 60 Vbeta and 13 Jbeta primers, the PCR was carried out. Sequenced by immunoSEQ multiplex PCR; TCRdb stores in-frame clones only, minus some. The specimen's table records approximately 140,000 clones. The material sequenced was PBMCs. The receptors come from a woman between 50 and 59 years old in good health and CMV-seronegative.

The V gene is TRBV6-5, the J gene TRBJ1-2; tentative D call: TRBD1 (6 bases). The germline V gene encodes CDR1 MNHEY and CDR2 SVGAGI. V dropped 0 bases and J dropped 2 bases, with 7 bases sitting between them. The CDR3 consists of 14 residues. For the CDR3, the DNA is TGTGCCAGCAGTTACTCGGGGGCCAACTATGGCTACACCTTC. Amino acid sequence: CASSYSGANYGYTF.

The V call is TRBV5-4, the J call TRBJ2-3; TRBD2 matches 7 bases. Trimming cost V 1 base and J 1 base; bases outside gene matches: 0. The CDR3 has 14 residues. Germline V gene data show CDR1 as SGHNT and CDR2 as YYREEE (reference sequence). The CDR3 DNA reads TGTGCCAGCAGCTTGACTAGCGGCACAGATACGCAGTATTTT. This gives the protein CASSLTSGTDTQYF.

V and J are TRBV19 and TRBJ2-7, with D tentatively TRBD2 (6 bases). The CDR3 is 14 residues long. The ends were cut back, 5 bases at V and 4 bases at J, with 15 bases in the middle. Per the germline V gene, CDR1 is LNHDA and CDR2 is SQIVND (reference sequence). The CDR3 protein is CASSPQAGSYEQYF. CDR3 sequence (DNA): TGTGCCAGTAGTCCCCAGGCGGGGTCGTACGAGCAGTACTTC. The whole variable domain, filled in from reference TRBV19 and TRBJ2-7, reads DGGITQSPKYLFRKEGQNVTLSCEQNLNHDAMYWYRQDPGQGLRLIYYSQIVNDFQKGDIAEGYSVSREKKESFPLTVTSAQKNPTAFYLCASSPQAGSYEQYFGPGTRLTVT.

The chain combines TRBV7-2 with TRBJ1-1; D perhaps matches TRBD1 (6 bases). V dropped 1 base and J dropped 5 bases, with 14 bases sitting between them. Germline V lookup: CDR1 SGHTA, CDR2 FQGNSA. The CDR3 is 15 amino acids. CDR3 DNA sequence: TGTGCCAGCAGCTTAGATGCGGGGGCGTGGACTGAAGCTTTCTTT. This translates into CASSLDAGAWTEAFF.

The CDR3 spells CASSMSGTAGGPLHF. DNA for the CDR3: TGTGCCAGCAGCATGTCCGGGACTGCGGGGGGACCCCTCCACTTT. This chain connects TRBV5-5 to TRBJ1-6, with D possibly matching TRBD1 (5 bases). The V gene's germline CDR1 is SGHKS and CDR2 YYEKEE (reference sequence). The germline V and J ends were trimmed by 4 bases and 12 bases, with 20 bases remaining between them. The CDR3 extends over 15 amino acids.

This chain uses TRBV7-3 with TRBJ1-1; D may be TRBD1 (5 bases). This CDR3 has 13 amino acids. Germline CDR1 SGHTA, CDR2 FQGTGA. The germline V and J ends were trimmed by 2 bases and 5 bases, with 9 bases remaining between them. The CDR3 region is CASSLVGETEAFF. The CDR3 DNA reads TGTGCCAGCAGCTTAGTAGGGGAAACTGAAGCTTTCTTT.

The V call is TRBV6-1, the J call TRBJ2-5, with TRBD1 identical over 10 bases. Unmatched junction bases numbered 3, after V lost 4 bases and J lost 4 bases. The CDR3 totals 14 residues. Germline CDR1 reads MNHNS; CDR2 reads SASEGT. In nucleotides, the CDR3 is TGTGCCAGCAGTGGACAGGGGGCATCAGAGACCCAGTACTTC. The encoded protein is CASSGQGASETQYF.

The chain recombines TRBV7-2 with TRBJ1-2, with D tentatively TRBD1 (6 bases). V lost 1 base, J lost 7 bases, and 13 bases lay in between. CDR3 length equals 14 residues. Germline CDR1 is SGHTA and CDR2 is FQGNSA. CDR3 sequence: CASSLEGGTGGYTF. In nucleotides, the CDR3 is TGTGCCAGCAGCTTAGAAGGGGGAACTGGTGGCTACACCTTC.